Listed below are T cell receptor beta chains from one sample, sequenced in a study of early T cells in non-severe SARS-CoV-2 infection. MiXCR, run by TCRdb on the 5' RACE reads, gives a single entry per CDR3 protein. The sample shows around 80,000 distinct CDR3 sequences, roughly 12% of them seen only once. The sequenced material came from whole blood. The receptors derive from an adult who was a healthcare worker with PCR-confirmed SARS-CoV-2 infection or an uninfected control (not recorded which). Each CDR3 is given with its conserved first and last residue. The D gene is left open where the match is weak. Rows give clone size only sometimes, using once, few, many, or a class for an expanded clone.

DNA	CDR3	V	size	D	J
TGTGCCAGCAGCTCAACTGCCACAGATACGCAGTATTTT	CASSSTATDTQYF	TRBV7-2	NA	NA	TRBJ2-3
TGTGCCAGCAGCTTAGTCAGGGACGGAGCTGAAAACACCATATATTTT	CASSLVRDGAENTIYF	TRBV7-8	few	NA	TRBJ1-3
TGTGCCTGGAGACCGGGGGGAGTGAACACTGAAGCTTTCTTT	CAWRPGGVNTEAFF	TRBV30	NA	NA	TRBJ1-1
TGTGCCAGCAGCCCCTGGCCACCGGACAGGGCCTATAATTCACCCCTCCACTTT	CASSPWPPDRAYNSPLHF	TRBV3-1	NA	TRBD1	TRBJ1-6
TGTGCCAGCACCAAGGGGGTCTACCTCTATGGCTACACCTTC	CASTKGVYLYGYTF	TRBV6-1	many	NA	TRBJ1-2
TGTGCCAGCAGTCGGGGCGCCGTGGGCGAGCAGTACTTC	CASSRGAVGEQYF	TRBV7-3	few	NA	TRBJ2-7
TGCAGTGCTAGAGTTACCGCGGGAGGGCTCCTTACGCAGTATTTT	CSARVTAGGLLTQYF	TRBV20-1	many	TRBD2	TRBJ2-3
TGTGCCACCGCCGGTACCAGCACAGATACGCAGTATTTT	CATAGTSTDTQYF	TRBV24-1	NA	NA	TRBJ2-3
TGTGCCAGCGCGCCCGGGCTCGATCAGCCCCAGCATTTT	CASAPGLDQPQHF	TRBV2	few	NA	TRBJ1-5
TGTGCCACCAGCAGCCCCCCAAGGGGGCGAAGAGATACGCAGTATTTT	CATSSPPRGRRDTQYF	TRBV15	few	TRBD1	TRBJ2-3
TGTGCCGCCTCGGGGTATAGCAATCAGCCCCAGCATTTT	CAASGYSNQPQHF	TRBV19	many	NA	TRBJ1-5
TGTGCCAGCAGCTTTAGCGTGAGGACTAGCGTTAACAATGAGCAGTTCTTC	CASSFSVRTSVNNEQFF	TRBV7-6	NA	TRBD2	TRBJ2-1
TGTGCCAGCAGCCAAGGGGGACTAGCGGGAGGCGGGTACGAGCAGTACTTC	CASSQGGLAGGGYEQYF	TRBV4-2	many	TRBD2	TRBJ2-7
TGCGCCAGCAGCTCGGGGACAAGGGGCACTGAAGCTTTCTTT	CASSSGTRGTEAFF	TRBV5-1	few	NA	TRBJ1-1
TGTGCCAGCAGTTACTCGAAGCTAACTTACAATGAGCAGTTCTTC	CASSYSKLTYNEQFF	TRBV6-2/TRBV6-3	few	NA	TRBJ2-1
TGTGCCAGCAGCTTAGCGGACAACTACACCTTC	CASSLADNYTF	TRBV7-9	few	NA	TRBJ1-2
TGTGCCAGCAGCTTCGAAGGCGGAGTCTCCTACAATGAGCAGTTCTTC	CASSFEGGVSYNEQFF	TRBV7-6	many	NA	TRBJ2-1